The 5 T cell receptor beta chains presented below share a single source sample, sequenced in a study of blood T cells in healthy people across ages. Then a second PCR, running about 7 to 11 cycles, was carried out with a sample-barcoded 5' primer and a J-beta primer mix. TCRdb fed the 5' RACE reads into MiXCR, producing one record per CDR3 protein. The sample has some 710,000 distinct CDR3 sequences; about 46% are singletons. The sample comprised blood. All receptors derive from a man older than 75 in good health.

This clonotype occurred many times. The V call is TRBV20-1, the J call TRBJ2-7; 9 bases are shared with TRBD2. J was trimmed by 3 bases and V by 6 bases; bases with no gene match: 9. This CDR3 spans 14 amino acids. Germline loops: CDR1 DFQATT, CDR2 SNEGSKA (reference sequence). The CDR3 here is CSATRLAADYEQYF. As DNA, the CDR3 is TGCAGTGCAACCCGACTAGCGGCAGACTACGAGCAGTACTTC.

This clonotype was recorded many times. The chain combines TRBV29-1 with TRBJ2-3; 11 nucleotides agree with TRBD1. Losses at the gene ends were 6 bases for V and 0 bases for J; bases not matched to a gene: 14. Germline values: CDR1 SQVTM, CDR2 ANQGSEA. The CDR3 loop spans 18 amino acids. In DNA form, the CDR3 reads TGCAGCGTCGCCGGACAGGGGGCGGGGGGGAGTAGCACAGATACGCAGTATTTT. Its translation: CSVAGQGAGGSSTDTQYF.

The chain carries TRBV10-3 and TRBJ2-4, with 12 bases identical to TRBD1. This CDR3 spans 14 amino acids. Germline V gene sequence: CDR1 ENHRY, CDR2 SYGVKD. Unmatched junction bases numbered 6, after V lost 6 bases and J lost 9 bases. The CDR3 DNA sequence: TGTGCCATCAGGGAGGGACAGGGGGCAGGCATTCAGTACTTC. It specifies CAIREGQGAGIQYF.

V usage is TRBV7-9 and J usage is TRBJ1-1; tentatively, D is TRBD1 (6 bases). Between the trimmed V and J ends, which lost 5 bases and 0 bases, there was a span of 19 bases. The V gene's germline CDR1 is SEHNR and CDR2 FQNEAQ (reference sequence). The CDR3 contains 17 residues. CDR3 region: CASSQLQGHSMNTEAFF. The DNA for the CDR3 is TGTGCCAGCAGCCAACTCCAGGGGCACAGCATGAACACTGAAGCTTTCTTT.

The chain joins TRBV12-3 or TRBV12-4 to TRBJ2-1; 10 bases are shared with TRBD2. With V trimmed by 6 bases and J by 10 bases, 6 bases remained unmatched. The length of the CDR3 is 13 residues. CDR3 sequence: CASRAPGLAEQFF. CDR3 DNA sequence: TGTGCCAGCAGGGCGCCGGGACTAGCGGAGCAGTTCTTC.